Sequencing of this TCR beta chain was carried out in a study of blood T cells in healthy people across ages. A sample-barcoded 5' primer and a J-beta primer mix were used in a second PCR of roughly 6 to 12 cycles. TCRdb re-called the 5' RACE reads through MiXCR, storing one row per CDR3 protein. In the table there are 980,000 or so distinct CDR3 sequences, roughly 48% of which are singletons. The CDR3 is 15 residues long. The V gene end was trimmed by 6 bases and the J gene end by 4 bases; junction bases not matched to a gene: 7. The chain links TRBV12-3 or TRBV12-4 to TRBJ1-4, with 8 bases lining up with TRBD1. Sequenced input: blood. The receptor was derived from a man younger than 40 in good health. CDR3 loop: CASRGQVGGNEKLFF. The CDR3 DNA follows: TGTGCCAGCAGGGGACAGGTCGGGGGTAATGAAAAACTGTTTTTT.